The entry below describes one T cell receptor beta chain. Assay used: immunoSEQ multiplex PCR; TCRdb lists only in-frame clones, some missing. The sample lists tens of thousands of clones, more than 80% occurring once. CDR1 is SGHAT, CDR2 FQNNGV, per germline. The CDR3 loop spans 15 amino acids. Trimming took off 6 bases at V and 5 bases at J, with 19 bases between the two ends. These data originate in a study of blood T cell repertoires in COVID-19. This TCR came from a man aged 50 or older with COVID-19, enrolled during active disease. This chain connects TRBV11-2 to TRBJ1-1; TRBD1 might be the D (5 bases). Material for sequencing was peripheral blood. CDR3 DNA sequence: TGTGCCAGCAGTCGTCAGCAGGGTTCGGTGACTGAAGCTTTCTTT. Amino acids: CASSRQQGSVTEAFF.